This T cell receptor (beta chain) is from a study of T-cell memory formation after mild COVID-19. This clonotype was observed a few times. The antigen is undetermined. TCRdb reanalysed the 5' RACE reads using MiXCR and keeps one entry per CDR3 protein. The repertoire holds 400,000 to 500,000 distinct CDR3 sequences, with over 15% as singletons. V gave up 1 base and J gave up 3 bases, with 13 bases separating them. The CDR3 is 16 residues long. Looked up from germline, CDR1 is SGHTA and CDR2 is FQGNSA. General observations from the study: Whereas later expanders leaned CD4+, clones contracting day 15 to 85 showed a balanced CD4/CD8 makeup.

Sequencing input: PBMCs or a T cell subset sorted from them (not recorded which). This clonotype originated in an adult woman who had mild COVID-19 (a few samples of this study predate the infection). Cell type and time point are not known. The V and J genes are TRBV7-2 and TRBJ1-3; TRBD1 is a possible D gene (5 bases). The DNA for the CDR3 is TGTGCCAGCAGCTTAGTACCCGGACACGGTGGAAACACCATATATTTT. Translation: CASSLVPGHGGNTIYF.